This T cell receptor (beta chain) appears in the sequencing data of a study of T cells expressing NK-cell markers. The overall study: Sorted CD3+CD56-NKG2C+, CD3+CD56+NKG2C+ and CD3+CD56+NKG2C- T cells supplied the TCR beta repertoires. The study sequenced eight donors, seven HCMV-seropositive and one seronegative. Study-level findings and limits: Similarly, these clonotypes led the CD3+CD56-NKG2C+ fraction as well in several donors. The contribution of dominant NKG2C+ clonotypes to CD8+ T cells in five to seven donors was 1.0-7.0%.

A note on this clonotype: What it binds is unknown.

Germline V gene sequence: CDR1 DFQATT, CDR2 SNEGSKA (reference sequence). This CDR3 spans 17 amino acids. Following a re-call of the 5' RACE reads, TCRdb has one entry per CDR3 protein and lacks DNA. Its table records 400,000 to 450,000 distinct CDR3 sequences. This receptor was obtained from a woman aged 18 to 75 in good health. Sequences were obtained from blood T cells: a sorted CD56 or NKG2C T cell subset, CD4+ or CD8+ T cells, or bulk PBMC T cells (not recorded which). The rearrangement links TRBV20-1 to TRBJ2-5; TCRdb returns TRBD2, unconfirmable since there is no DNA. CDR3 protein: CSAPEWTSGREEETQYF.